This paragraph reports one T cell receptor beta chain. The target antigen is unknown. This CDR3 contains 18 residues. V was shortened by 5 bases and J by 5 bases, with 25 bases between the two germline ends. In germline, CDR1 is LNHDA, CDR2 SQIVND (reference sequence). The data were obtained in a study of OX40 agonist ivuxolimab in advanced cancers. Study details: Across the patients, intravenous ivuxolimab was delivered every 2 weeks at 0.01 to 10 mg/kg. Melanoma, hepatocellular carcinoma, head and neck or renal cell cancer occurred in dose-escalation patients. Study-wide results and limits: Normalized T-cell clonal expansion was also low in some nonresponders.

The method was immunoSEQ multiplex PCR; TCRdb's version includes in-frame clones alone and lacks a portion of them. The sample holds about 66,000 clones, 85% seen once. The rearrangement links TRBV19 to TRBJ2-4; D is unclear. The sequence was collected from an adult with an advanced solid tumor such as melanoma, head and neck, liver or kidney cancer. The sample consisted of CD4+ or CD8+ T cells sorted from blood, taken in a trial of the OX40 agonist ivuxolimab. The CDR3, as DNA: TGTGCCAGTAGTGCCCGGATTTCGAGAGTTGCCTCCGAAAACATTCAGTACTTC. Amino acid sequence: CASSARISRVASENIQYF.